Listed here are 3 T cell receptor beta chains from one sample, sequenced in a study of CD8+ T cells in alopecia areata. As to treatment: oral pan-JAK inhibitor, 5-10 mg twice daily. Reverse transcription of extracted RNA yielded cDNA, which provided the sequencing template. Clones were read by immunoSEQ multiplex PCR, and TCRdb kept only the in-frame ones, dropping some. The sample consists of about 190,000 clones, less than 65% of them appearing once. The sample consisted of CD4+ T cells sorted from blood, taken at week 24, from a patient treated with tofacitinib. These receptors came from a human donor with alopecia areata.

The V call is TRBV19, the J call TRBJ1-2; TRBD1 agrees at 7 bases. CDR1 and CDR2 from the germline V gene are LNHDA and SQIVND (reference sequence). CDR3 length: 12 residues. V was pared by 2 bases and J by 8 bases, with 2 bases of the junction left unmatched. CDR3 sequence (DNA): TGTGCCAGTAGTATACAGGGGGACGGCTACACCTTC. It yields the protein CASSIQGDGYTF.

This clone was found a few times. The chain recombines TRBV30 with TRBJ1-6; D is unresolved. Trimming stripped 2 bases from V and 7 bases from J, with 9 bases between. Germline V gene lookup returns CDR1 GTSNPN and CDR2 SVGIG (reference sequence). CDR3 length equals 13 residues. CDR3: CAWSREGNSPLHF. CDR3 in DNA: TGTGCCTGGAGTAGGGAGGGCAATTCACCCCTCCACTTT.

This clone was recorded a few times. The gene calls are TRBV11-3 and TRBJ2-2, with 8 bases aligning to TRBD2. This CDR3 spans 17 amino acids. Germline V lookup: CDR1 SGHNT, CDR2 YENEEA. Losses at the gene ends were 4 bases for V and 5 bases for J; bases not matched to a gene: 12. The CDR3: CASSSRVSGGATGELFF. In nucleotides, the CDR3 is TGTGCCAGCAGCTCCCGGGTATCCGGGGGGGCTACCGGGGAGCTGTTTTTT.